The 7 T cell receptor beta chains presented below share a single source sample, sequenced in a study of shared clonotypes between healthy human individuals (dated by TCRdb to 2018 to 2020). The library was built by means of the immunoSEQ multiplex PCR assay. The clones in this table, taken by TCRdb from immuneACCESS, are in-frame only. Not every clone is retained; where verified, under half of the shortfall comes from an unresolved V gene, and the cause of the rest is unknown. The sample table lists 600,000 to 750,000 clones, around 72% of them with a count of one. The ten largest clones add up to about 1.7% of the sample. Sequences were obtained from memory CD4+ T cells sorted from blood. This sample's cell subset or site label indicates: CD45RA-negative fraction. The receptors here all came from a woman between 25 and 40 years old in good health.

The chain joins TRBV28 to TRBJ2-7, with D perhaps matching TRBD1 or TRBD2 (5 bases each). With 5 bases removed from V and 3 bases from J, the gap between germline ends came to 14 bases. Germline CDR1 is MDHEN and CDR2 is SYDVKM. The CDR3 contains 14 residues. CDR3 protein: CASSPWDEVYEQYF. In DNA, the CDR3 is TGTGCCAGCAGTCCTTGGGACGAGGTCTACGAGCAGTACTTC. The variable domain in full, with the rest retrieved from reference TRBV28 and TRBJ2-7, is DVKVTQSSRYLVKRTGEKVFLECVQDMDHENMFWYRQDPGLGLRLIYFSYDVKMKEKGDIPEGYSVSREKKERFSLILESASTNQTSMYLCASSPWDEVYEQYFGPGTRLTVT.

This clone appeared a single time. The rearrangement uses TRBV7-2 and TRBJ2-1, with D tentatively TRBD2 (6 bases). The germline V gene encodes CDR1 SGHTA and CDR2 FQGNSA. CDR3 length equals 16 residues. The germline V and J ends were trimmed by 6 bases and 1 base, with 16 bases remaining between them. The CDR3, as DNA: TGTGCCAGCAGGGAGGATCCGGGACTGTCCTACAATGAGCAGTTCTTC. Protein sequence: CASREDPGLSYNEQFF.

This clone was seen just once. This chain links TRBV7-9 with TRBJ1-2; TRBD1 matches at 7 bases. This CDR3 has 14 amino acids. With 5 bases clipped from V and 2 bases from J, the junction kept 5 bases outside the gene matches. Germline loops: CDR1 SEHNR, CDR2 FQNEAQ (reference sequence). In nucleotides, the CDR3 is TGTGCCAGCAGCCCAGGACAGGTCAACTATGGCTACACCTTC. Translation gives CASSPGQVNYGYTF. The complete variable domain, with remaining parts taken from reference TRBV7-9 and TRBJ1-2, reads DTGVSQNPRHKITKRGQNVTFRCDPISEHNRLYWYRQTLGQGPEFLTYFQNEAQLEKSRLLSDRFSAERPKGSFSTLEIQRTEQGDSAMYLCASSPGQVNYGYTFGSGTRLTVV.

Notes on this clone: A much larger clone sits a single nucleotide away, making a read error possible. The same CDR3 can be traced to other DNA sequences in this sample. The chain is built from TRBV11-2 and TRBJ2-7; possible D gene TRBD2, 6 bases. This CDR3 spans 13 amino acids. From germline, CDR1 is SGHAT and CDR2 FQNNGV. Trimming took 3 bases from V and 0 from J, leaving 6 bases between them. The CDR3: CASSFSGSYEQYF. The DNA for the CDR3 is TGTGCCAGCAGCTTTAGCGGCTCCTACGAGCAGTACTTC. The full variable domain, with the rest looked up from reference TRBV11-2 and TRBJ2-7, is EAGVAQSPRYKIIEKRQSVAFWCNPISGHATLYWYQQILGQGPKLLIQFQNNGVVDDSQLPKDRFSAERLKGVDSTLKIQPAKLEDSAVYLCASSFSGSYEQYFGPGTRLTVT.

The V call is TRBV28, the J call TRBJ2-7, with TRBD2 matching 8 bases. Germline V lookup: CDR1 MDHEN, CDR2 SYDVKM. CDR3 length equals 13 residues. Trimming removed 3 bases from V and 7 bases from J; junction bases left unmatched: 5. CDR3 bases: TGTGCCAGCAGTTTCGGGGGGGGCTGGGAGCAGTACTTC. Protein product: CASSFGGGWEQYF.

Turning to this clone: One end of the junction is discordant with germline, which a read error may explain. This chain links TRBV19 with TRBJ2-7; the match to TRBD2 covers 7 bases. This CDR3 has 16 residues. Germline CDR1 and CDR2: LNHDA and SQIVND (reference sequence). CDR3 sequence: CASSIGYSSGAYEQYF. The CDR3 bases are TGTGCCAGTAGCATAGGATACTCTAGCGGAGCCTACGAGCAGTACTTC.

This chain connects TRBV6-1 to TRBJ2-7, with unresolved D. The ends were cut back, 2 bases at V and 4 bases at J, with 12 bases in the middle. Germline V gene lookup returns CDR1 MNHNS and CDR2 SASEGT. CDR3 length: 14 amino acids. CDR3 DNA: TGTGCCAGCAGTGAAAATTTGAAGGAATACGAGCAGTACTTC. Translating gives CASSENLKEYEQYF.